This TCR beta chain is drawn from a study of ipilimumab plus nivolumab after autologous stem cell transplantation. Sequenced by immunoSEQ multiplex PCR; TCRdb stores in-frame clones only, minus some. The table records about 16,000 clones, about 81% of them present only once. Sequencing was performed on PBMCs, taken in a trial of ipilimumab plus nivolumab as post-transplant consolidation. The sequence was obtained from a male donor with diffuse large B-cell lymphoma.

CDR3 bases: TGTGCCACCCGCCCGGGGAGGGTGGAGTACGAGCAGTACTTC. It translates to CATRPGRVEYEQYF. The V and J genes are TRBV5-4 and TRBJ2-5, with 7 positions matching TRBD2. The J call may not be correct, given that the DNA end is closer to TRBJ2-7. There are 14 residues in the CDR3. Germline lookup yields CDR1 SGHNT and CDR2 YYREEE (reference sequence).